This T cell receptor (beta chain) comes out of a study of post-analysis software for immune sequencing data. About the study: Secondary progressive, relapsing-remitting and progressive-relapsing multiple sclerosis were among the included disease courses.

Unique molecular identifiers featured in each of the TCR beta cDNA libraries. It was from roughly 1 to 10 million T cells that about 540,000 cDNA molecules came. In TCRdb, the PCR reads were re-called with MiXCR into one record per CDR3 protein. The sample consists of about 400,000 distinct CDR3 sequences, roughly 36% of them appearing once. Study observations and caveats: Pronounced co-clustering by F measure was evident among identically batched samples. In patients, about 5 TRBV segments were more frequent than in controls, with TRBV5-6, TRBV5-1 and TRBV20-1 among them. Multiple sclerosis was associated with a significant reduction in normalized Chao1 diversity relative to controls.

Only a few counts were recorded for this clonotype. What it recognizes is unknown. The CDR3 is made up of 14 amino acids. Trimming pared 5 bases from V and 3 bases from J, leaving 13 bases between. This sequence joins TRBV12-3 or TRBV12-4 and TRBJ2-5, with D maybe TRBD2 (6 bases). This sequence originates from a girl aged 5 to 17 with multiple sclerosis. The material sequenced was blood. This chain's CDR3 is CASSRGEVEETQYF. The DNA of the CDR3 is TGTGCCAGCAGTCGCGGGGAGGTAGAAGAGACCCAGTACTTC.